This T cell receptor (beta chain) was captured by sequencing in a study of blood T cell repertoires in COVID-19. Germline V gene lookup returns CDR1 MNHEY and CDR2 SVGAGI. With 0 bases removed from V and 3 bases from J, the gap between germline ends came to 6 bases. The CDR3 length is 14 residues. The repertoire was sequenced with immunoSEQ multiplex PCR; TCRdb's copy has only in-frame clones and lacks some. Among about 68,000 clones listed, around 87% were seen once. This chain connects TRBV6-5 to TRBJ2-1; D is ambiguous. Input material: peripheral blood. The sequence was collected from a man in his fifties with acute or convalescent COVID-19. CDR3 sequence reads: CASSYSADYNEQFF. In nucleotides, the CDR3 is TGTGCCAGCAGTTACTCGGCAGACTACAATGAGCAGTTCTTC.